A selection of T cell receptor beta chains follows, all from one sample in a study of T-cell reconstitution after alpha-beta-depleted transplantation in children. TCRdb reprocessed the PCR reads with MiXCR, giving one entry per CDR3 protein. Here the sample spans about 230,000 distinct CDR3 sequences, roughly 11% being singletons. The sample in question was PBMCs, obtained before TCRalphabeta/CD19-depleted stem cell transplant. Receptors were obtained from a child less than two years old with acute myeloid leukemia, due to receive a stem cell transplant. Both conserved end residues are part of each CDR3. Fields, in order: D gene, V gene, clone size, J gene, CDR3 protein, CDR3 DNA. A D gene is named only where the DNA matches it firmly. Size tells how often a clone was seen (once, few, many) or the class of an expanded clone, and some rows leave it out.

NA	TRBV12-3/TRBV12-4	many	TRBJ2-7	CASSLARGVYEQYF	TGTGCCAGCAGTTTAGCAAGGGGGGTCTACGAGCAGTACTTC
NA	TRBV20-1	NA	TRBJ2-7	CSAREGTASYEQYF	TGCAGTGCTAGGGAGGGGACAGCCTCCTACGAGCAGTACTTC
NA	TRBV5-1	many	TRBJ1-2	CASSLGQGYYGYTF	TGTGCCAGCAGTTTAGGGCAGGGTTACTATGGCTACACCTTC
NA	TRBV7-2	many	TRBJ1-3	CASSLEDGSGNTIYF	TGTGCCAGCAGCTTGGAGGACGGCTCTGGAAACACCATATATTTT
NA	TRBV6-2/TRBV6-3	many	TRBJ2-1	CASSQTHNEQFF	TGTGCCAGCAGCCAAACCCACAATGAGCAGTTCTTC
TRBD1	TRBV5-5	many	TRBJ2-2	CASSFPHRGYGELFF	TGTGCCAGCAGCTTTCCGCACAGGGGGTATGGGGAGCTGTTTTTT
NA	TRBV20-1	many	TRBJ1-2	CSARTGNYGYTF	TGCAGTGCTCGTACAGGGAACTATGGCTACACCTTC
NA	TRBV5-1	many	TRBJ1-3	CASSSNQGAGNTIYF	TGCGCCAGCAGCTCGAACCAGGGAGCTGGAAACACCATATATTTT
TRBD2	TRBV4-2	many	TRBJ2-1	CASSQGTSRPQFF	TGTGCCAGCAGCCAAGGGACTAGTCGGCCCCAGTTCTTC
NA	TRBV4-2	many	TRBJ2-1	CASSQALLRGPNEQFF	TGTGCCAGCAGCCAAGCCCTTTTGAGGGGCCCGAATGAGCAGTTCTTC
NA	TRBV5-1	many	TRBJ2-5	CASSFEHPGETQYF	TGCGCCAGCAGCTTTGAACACCCCGGGGAGACCCAGTACTTC
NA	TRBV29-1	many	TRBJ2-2	CSVTGNTGELFF	TGCAGCGTTACAGGGAACACCGGGGAGCTGTTTTTT
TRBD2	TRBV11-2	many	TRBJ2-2	CASSPISGRLGTGELFF	TGTGCCAGCAGCCCTATTAGCGGGAGGCTTGGTACCGGGGAGCTGTTTTTT
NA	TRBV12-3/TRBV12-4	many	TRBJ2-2	CASSFRGSGELFF	TGTGCCAGCAGTTTCCGTGGGTCCGGGGAGCTGTTTTTT
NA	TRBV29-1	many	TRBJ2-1	CSVDWDPYNEQFF	TGCAGCGTTGACTGGGACCCCTACAATGAGCAGTTCTTC
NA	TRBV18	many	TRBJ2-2	CASSRVGSANTGELFF	TGTGCCAGCTCACGCGTAGGCTCCGCGAACACCGGGGAGCTGTTTTTT
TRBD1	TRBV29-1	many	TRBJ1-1	CSVEGTGIGFGTEAFF	TGCAGCGTTGAAGGGACAGGGATTGGATTTGGCACTGAAGCTTTCTTT
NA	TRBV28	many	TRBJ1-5	CASRGADAPQQPQHF	TGTGCCAGCAGGGGAGCGGACGCCCCCCAGCAGCCCCAGCATTTT
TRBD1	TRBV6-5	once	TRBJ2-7	CACSYSGHGTGDEQYF	TGTGCCTGCAGTTACTCGGGGCACGGGACAGGGGACGAGCAGTACTTC
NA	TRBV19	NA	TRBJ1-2	CASTETGVYGYTF	TGTGCCAGTACGGAGACAGGCGTCTATGGCTACACCTTC
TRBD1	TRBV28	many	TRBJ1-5	CASSSGGKSNQPQHF	TGTGCCAGCAGCTCAGGGGGGAAGAGCAATCAGCCCCAGCATTTT
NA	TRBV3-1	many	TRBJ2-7	CASSRGEGYEQYF	TGTGCCAGCAGCCGAGGAGAGGGATACGAGCAGTACTTC
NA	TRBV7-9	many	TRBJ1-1	CASSLRGAEAFF	TGTGCCAGCAGCCTTAGGGGGGCTGAAGCTTTCTTT
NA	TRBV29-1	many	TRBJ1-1	CSVAKPLDTEAFF	TGCAGCGTTGCCAAACCTTTAGACACTGAAGCTTTCTTT
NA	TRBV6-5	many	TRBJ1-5	CASSSLPGGPLIGNQPQHF	TGTGCCAGCAGTTCCCTTCCCGGGGGGCCCCTGATTGGGAATCAGCCCCAGCATTTT
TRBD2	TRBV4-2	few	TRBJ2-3	CASSPERGGQDTQYF	TGTGCCAGCAGCCCCGAGCGGGGGGGCCAAGATACGCAGTATTTT
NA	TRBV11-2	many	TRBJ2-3	CASSFSRGSTDTQYF	TGTGCCAGCAGCTTCTCCCGGGGAAGCACAGATACGCAGTATTTT
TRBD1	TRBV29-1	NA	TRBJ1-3	CSVESATGDRNTIYF	TGCAGCGTTGAGTCAGCAACAGGGGACCGAAACACCATATATTTT
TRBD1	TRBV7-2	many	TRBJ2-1	CASSLSSRGNEQFF	TGTGCCAGCAGCCTAAGTTCCAGGGGGAATGAGCAGTTCTTC
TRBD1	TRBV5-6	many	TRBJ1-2	CASSYPADRGYGYTF	TGTGCCAGCAGCTACCCCGCTGACAGGGGCTATGGCTACACCTTC
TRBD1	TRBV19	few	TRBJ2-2	CASSIEGQGTGELFF	TGTGCCAGTAGTATTGAGGGACAGGGCACCGGGGAGCTGTTTTTT
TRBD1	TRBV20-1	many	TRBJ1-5	CSAATTGDPFNQPQHF	TGCAGTGCTGCTACGACAGGGGACCCCTTCAATCAGCCCCAGCATTTT
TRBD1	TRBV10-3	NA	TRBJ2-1	CAIRRTGDENEQFF	TGTGCCATTCGAAGGACAGGGGACGAGAATGAGCAGTTCTTC
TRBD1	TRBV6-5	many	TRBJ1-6	CASTEDRRYSPLHF	TGTGCCAGCACCGAGGACAGGAGATATTCACCCCTCCACTTT
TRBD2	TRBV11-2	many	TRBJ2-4	CASSLDWSGGRRDKNIQYF	TGTGCCAGCAGCTTAGATTGGTCGGGAGGTCGCCGGGACAAAAACATTCAGTACTTC
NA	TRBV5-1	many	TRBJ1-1	CASSLGGRNTEAFF	TGCGCCAGCAGCTTGGGGGGGCGGAACACTGAAGCTTTCTTT
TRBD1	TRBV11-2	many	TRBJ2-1	CASSFTLTGMIIEQFF	TGTGCCAGCAGCTTCACCCTGACAGGGATGATCATCGAGCAGTTCTTC
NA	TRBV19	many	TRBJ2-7	CASSQDRVWQYF	TGTGCCAGTAGCCAGGACCGGGTCTGGCAGTACTTC
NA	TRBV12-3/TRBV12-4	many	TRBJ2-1	CASSPSENYNEQFF	TGTGCCAGCAGTCCCTCCGAGAACTACAATGAGCAGTTCTTC
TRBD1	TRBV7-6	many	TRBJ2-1	CASSLVGPKPTGGNEQLF	TGTGCCAGCAGCTTAGTTGGCCCTAAACCGACAGGGGGCAATGAGCAGCTCTTC
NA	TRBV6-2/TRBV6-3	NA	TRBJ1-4	CAGAGKSEKLFF	TGTGCCGGCGCCGGGAAGTCTGAAAAACTGTTTTTT
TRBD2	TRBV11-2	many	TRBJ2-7	CASSLMAGLAGASYEQYF	TGTGCCAGCAGCTTGATGGCCGGGCTAGCGGGAGCCTCCTACGAGCAGTACTTC
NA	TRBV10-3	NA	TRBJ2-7	CAITPSFDTSYEQYF	TGTGCCATCACCCCCTCCTTCGACACCTCCTACGAGCAGTACTTC
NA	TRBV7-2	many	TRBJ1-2	CASSPAGQLNYGYTF	TGTGCCAGCAGCCCGGCCGGACAGCTAAACTATGGCTACACCTTC
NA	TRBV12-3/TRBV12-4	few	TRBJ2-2	CASSFRGGSSRELFF	TGTGCCAGCAGTTTTAGGGGGGGATCCTCCAGAGAGCTGTTTTTT
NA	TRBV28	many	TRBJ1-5	CASTSQVYQPQHF	TGTGCCAGCACCTCCCAGGTCTATCAGCCCCAGCATTTT
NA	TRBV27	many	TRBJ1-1	CASSLRGSEAFF	TGTGCCAGCAGTTTAAGAGGGTCTGAAGCTTTCTTT
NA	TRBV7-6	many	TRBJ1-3	CASSLGLFGNTIYF	TGTGCCAGCAGCTTAGGGCTCTTTGGAAACACCATATATTTT
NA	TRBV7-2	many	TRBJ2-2	CASSFYRDTGELFF	TGTGCCAGCAGCTTTTACCGAGACACCGGGGAGCTGTTTTTT
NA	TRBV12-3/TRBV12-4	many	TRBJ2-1	CASTNQVGGREQFF	TGTGCCAGCACCAATCAGGTGGGGGGCCGAGAGCAGTTCTTC
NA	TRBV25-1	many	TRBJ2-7	CASQLLYEQYF	TGTGCCAGCCAGTTGCTCTACGAGCAGTACTTC
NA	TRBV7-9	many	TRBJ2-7	CASSFVGPYEQYF	TGTGCCAGCAGCTTCGTGGGCCCCTACGAGCAGTACTTC
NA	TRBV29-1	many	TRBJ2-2	CSVDLDRGGDTGELFF	TGCAGCGTTGACCTCGACAGGGGAGGGGACACCGGGGAGCTGTTTTTT
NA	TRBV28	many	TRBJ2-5	CASTAGAQETQYF	TGTGCCAGCACCGCAGGCGCTCAAGAGACCCAGTACTTC
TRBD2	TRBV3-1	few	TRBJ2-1	CASSLTSASYNEQFF	TGTGCCAGCAGCCTGACTAGCGCCTCCTACAATGAGCAGTTCTTC
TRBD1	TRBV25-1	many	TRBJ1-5	CASGTGDQPQHF	TGTGCCAGCGGGACAGGGGATCAGCCCCAGCATTTT
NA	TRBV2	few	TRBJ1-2	CASSELVGSPEYF	TGTGCCAGCAGTGAATTGGTAGGCAGCCCGGAGTACTTC
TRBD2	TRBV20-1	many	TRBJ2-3	CSALSSGRSTDTQYF	TGCAGTGCTCTTTCGAGCGGGAGGTCAACAGATACGCAGTATTTT
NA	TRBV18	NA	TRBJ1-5	CASSPLSTDQPQHF	TGTGCCAGCTCACCTCTTTCCACGGATCAGCCCCAGCATTTT
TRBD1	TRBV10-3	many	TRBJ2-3	CAISSGQGVRDTQYF	TGTGCCATCAGTTCGGGACAGGGCGTTCGAGATACGCAGTATTTT